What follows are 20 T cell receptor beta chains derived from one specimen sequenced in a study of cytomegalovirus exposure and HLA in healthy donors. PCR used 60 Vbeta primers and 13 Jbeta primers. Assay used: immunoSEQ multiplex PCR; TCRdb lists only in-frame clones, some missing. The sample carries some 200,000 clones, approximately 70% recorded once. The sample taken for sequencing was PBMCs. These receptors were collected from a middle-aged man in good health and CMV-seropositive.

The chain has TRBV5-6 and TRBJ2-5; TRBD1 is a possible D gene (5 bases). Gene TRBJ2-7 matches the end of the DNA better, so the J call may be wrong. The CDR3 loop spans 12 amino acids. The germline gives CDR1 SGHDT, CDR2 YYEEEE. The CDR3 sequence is CASSLGGDEQYF. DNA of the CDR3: TGTGCCAGCAGCTTGGGGGGCGACGAGCAGTACTTC.

CDR3 nucleotides: TGTGCCACCAGCACCACGTGGACTGGCTCAGATGAAAAACTGTTTTTT. Residues: CATSTTWTGSDEKLFF. The J gene is TRBJ1-4, the V gene TRBV15; unclear D gene. Germline V CDR1 and CDR2: LNHNV, YYDKDF (reference sequence). CDR3 length equals 16 residues. V was pared by 4 bases and J by 6 bases, with 18 bases between.

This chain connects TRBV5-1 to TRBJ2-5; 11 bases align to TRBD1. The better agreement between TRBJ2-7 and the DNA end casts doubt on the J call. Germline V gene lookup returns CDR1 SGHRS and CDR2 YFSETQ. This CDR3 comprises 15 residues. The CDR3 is CASNPGQGGSYEQYF. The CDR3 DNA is TGCGCCAGCAACCCGGGACAGGGGGGTTCCTACGAGCAGTACTTC.

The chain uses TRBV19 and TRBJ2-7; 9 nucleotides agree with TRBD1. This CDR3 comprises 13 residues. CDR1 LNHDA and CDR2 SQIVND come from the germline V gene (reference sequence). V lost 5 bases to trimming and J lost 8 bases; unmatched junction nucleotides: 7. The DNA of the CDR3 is TGTGCCAGTAGTTCTCGGACAGGGGTGAAGCAGTACTTC. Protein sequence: CASSSRTGVKQYF. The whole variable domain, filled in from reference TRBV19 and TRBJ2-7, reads DGGITQSPKYLFRKEGQNVTLSCEQNLNHDAMYWYRQDPGQGLRLIYYSQIVNDFQKGDIAEGYSVSREKKESFPLTVTSAQKNPTAFYLCASSSRTGVKQYFGPGTRLTVT.

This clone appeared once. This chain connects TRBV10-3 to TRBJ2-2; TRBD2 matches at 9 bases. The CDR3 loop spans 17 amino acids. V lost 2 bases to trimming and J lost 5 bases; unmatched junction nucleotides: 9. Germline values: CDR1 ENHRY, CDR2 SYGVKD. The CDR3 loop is CAISENQAGGFTGELFF. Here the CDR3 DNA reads TGTGCCATCAGTGAGAATCAAGCGGGGGGATTTACCGGGGAGCTGTTTTTT.

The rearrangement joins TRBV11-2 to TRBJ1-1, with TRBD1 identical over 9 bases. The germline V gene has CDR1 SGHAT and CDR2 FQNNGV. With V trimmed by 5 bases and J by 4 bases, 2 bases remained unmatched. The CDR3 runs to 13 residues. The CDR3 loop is CASSRDRVTEAFF. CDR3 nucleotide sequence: TGTGCCAGCAGCCGGGACAGGGTCACTGAAGCTTTCTTT.

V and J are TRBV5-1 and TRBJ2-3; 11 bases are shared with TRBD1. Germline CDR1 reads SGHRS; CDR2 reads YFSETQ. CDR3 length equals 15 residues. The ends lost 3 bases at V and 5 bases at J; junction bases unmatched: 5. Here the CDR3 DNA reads TGCGCCAGCAGCTCCGGACAGGGGGCAGGAGATACGCAGTATTTT. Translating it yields CASSSGQGAGDTQYF.

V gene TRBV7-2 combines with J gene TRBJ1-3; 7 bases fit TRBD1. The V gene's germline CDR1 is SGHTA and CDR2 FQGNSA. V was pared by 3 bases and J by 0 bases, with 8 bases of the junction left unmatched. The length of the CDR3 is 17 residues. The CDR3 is CASSFAEPGGSGNTIYF. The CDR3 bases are TGTGCCAGCAGCTTCGCCGAACCAGGGGGCTCTGGAAACACCATATATTTT.

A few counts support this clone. The CDR3 region is CASSVVGTGAGELFF. The CDR3 DNA sequence: TGTGCCAGCAGCGTAGTGGGGACAGGCGCCGGGGAGCTGTTTTTT. The chain carries TRBV9 and TRBJ2-2, with 8 bases matching TRBD1. V gave up 0 bases and J gave up 6 bases; unmatched junction bases: 4. CDR1 is SGDLS and CDR2 is YYNGEE in the germline V gene. The CDR3 length is 15 residues.

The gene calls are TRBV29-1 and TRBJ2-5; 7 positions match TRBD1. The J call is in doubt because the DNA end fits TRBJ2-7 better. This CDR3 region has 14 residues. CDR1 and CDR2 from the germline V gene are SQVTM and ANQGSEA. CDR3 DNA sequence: TGCAGCGTTGGGAGACAGGGATCTTCCTACGAGCAGTACTTC. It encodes CSVGRQGSSYEQYF.

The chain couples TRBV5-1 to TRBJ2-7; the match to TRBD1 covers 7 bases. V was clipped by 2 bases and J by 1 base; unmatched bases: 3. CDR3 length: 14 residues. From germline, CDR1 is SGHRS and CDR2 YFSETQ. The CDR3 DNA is TGCGCCAGCAGCTTCAGGGACAGATCCTACGAGCAGTACTTC. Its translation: CASSFRDRSYEQYF.

In nucleotides, the CDR3 is TGTGCCAGCAGCCTTCATGGGCAGCAGGGATATGGCTACACCTTC. Its translation is CASSLHGQQGYGYTF. The gene calls are TRBV9 and TRBJ1-2; possible D gene TRBD1, 5 bases. Germline values: CDR1 SGDLS, CDR2 YYNGEE. V lost 4 bases, J lost 5 bases, and 18 bases lay in between. This CDR3 is 15 amino acids long.

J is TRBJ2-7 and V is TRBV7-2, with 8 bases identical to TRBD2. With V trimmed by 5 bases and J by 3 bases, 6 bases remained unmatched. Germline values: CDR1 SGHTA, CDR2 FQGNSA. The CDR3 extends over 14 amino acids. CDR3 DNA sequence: TGTGCCAGCAGCCCGCCTGCGGGGGGCTACGAGCAGTACTTC. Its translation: CASSPPAGGYEQYF.

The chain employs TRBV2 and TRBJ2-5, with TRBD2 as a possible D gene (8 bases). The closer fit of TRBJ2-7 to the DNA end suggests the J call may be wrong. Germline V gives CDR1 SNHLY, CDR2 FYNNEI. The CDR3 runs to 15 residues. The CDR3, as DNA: TGTGCCAGCACCGGGGGGGAGGGGGCCCCCTACGAGCAGTACTTC. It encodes CASTGGEGAPYEQYF.

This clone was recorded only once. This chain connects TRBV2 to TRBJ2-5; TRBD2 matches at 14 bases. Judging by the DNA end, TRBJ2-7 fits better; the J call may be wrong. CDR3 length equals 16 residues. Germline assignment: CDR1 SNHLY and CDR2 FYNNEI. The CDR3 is CASSARTSGGSYEQYF. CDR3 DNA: TGTGCCAGCAGTGCCAGGACTAGCGGGGGGTCCTACGAGCAGTACTTC.

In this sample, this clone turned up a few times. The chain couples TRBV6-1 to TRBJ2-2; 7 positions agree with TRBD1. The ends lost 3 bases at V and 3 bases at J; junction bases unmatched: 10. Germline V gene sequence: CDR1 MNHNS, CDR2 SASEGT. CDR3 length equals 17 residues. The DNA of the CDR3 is TGTGCCAGCAGTGACCGACAGGGATGGCGCCACACCGGGGAGCTGTTTTTT. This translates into CASSDRQGWRHTGELFF.

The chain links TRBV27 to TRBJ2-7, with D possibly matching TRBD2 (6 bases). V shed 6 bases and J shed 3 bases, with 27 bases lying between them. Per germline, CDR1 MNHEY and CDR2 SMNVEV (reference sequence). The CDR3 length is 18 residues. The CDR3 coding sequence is TGTGCCAGCAGCCTTTTATACCCCGACTCCAGGAGGGACTACGAGCAGTACTTC. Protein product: CASSLLYPDSRRDYEQYF.

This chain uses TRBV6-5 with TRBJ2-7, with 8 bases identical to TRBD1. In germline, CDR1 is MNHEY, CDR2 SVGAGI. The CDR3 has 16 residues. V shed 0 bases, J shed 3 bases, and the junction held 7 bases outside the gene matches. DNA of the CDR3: TGTGCCAGCAGTTACTCGAGTTGGACAGGGAACTACGAGCAGTACTTC. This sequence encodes CASSYSSWTGNYEQYF.

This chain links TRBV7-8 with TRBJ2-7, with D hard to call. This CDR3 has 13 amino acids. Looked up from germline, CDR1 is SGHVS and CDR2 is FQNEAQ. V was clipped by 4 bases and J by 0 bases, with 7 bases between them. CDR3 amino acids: CASSWASSYEQYF. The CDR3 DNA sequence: TGTGCCAGCAGCTGGGCCTCCTCCTACGAGCAGTACTTC.

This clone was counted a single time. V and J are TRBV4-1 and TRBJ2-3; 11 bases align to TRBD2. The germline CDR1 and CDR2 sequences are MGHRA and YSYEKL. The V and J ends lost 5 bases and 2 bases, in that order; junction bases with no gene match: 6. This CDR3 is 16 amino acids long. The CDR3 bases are TGCGCCAGCAGCTCCTCTAGCGGGGGGCTCACAGATACGCAGTATTTT. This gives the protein CASSSSSGGLTDTQYF.